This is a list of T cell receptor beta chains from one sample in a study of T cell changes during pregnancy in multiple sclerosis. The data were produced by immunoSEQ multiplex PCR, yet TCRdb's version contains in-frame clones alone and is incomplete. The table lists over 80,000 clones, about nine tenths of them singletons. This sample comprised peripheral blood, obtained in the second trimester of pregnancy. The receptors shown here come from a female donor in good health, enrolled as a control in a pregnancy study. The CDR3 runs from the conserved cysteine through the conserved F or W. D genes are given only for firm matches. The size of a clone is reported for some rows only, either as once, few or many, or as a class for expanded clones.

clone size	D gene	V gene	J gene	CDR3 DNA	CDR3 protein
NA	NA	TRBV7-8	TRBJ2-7	TGTGCCAGCAGATGGGACTCCCACTCCTACGAGCAGTACTTC	CASRWDSHSYEQYF
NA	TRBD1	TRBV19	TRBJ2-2	TGTGCCAGTAGGGGGGGACAGGGGGCTGTAGGCGGGGAGCTGTTTTTT	CASRGGQGAVGGELFF
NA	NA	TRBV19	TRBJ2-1	TGTGCCACTTCAGCAAGGGGACTGGCCCTCCGCAATGAGCAGTTCTTC	CATSARGLALRNEQFF
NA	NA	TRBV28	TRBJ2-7	TGTGCCAGCAGTTTTTGGGGGGGGCGCGAGGTCAGGGCCTACGAGCAGTACTTC	CASSFWGGREVRAYEQYF
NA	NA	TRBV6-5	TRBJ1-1	TGTGCCAGCAGGGCACAGGGAAGCACTGAAGCTTTCTTT	CASRAQGSTEAFF
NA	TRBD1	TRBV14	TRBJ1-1	TGTGCCAGCAGCCAAACAGGGGTGACTGAAGCTTTCTTT	CASSQTGVTEAFF
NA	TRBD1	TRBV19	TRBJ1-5	TGTGCCAGTAGTAACCCGGGGCAGGGGGTCGGTCAGCCCCAGCATTTT	CASSNPGQGVGQPQHF
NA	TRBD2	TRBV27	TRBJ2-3	TGTGCCAGCAGTTTTGTGGATAGCGGGCCCGCAGATACGCAGTATTTT	CASSFVDSGPADTQYF
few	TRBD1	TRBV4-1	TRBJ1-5	TGCGCCAGCAGCCAAACACAGGGGGCGCGTAGTCAGCCCCAGCATTTT	CASSQTQGARSQPQHF
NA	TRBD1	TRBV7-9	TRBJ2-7	TGTGCCAGCGCCTCGAGGACAGGGGTATACGAGCAGTACTTC	CASASRTGVYEQYF
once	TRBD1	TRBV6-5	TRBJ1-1	TGTGCCAGCAGTCGCGACAGGGATGACACTGAAGCTTTCTTT	CASSRDRDDTEAFF
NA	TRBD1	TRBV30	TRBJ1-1	TGTGCCTGGAGCCAGACAGGGGCGGGTGGAAAAGCTTTCTTT	CAWSQTGAGGKAFF
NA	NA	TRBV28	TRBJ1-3	TGTGCCAGCAGCCGCGACAATCCCTATGGAAACACCATATATTTT	CASSRDNPYGNTIYF
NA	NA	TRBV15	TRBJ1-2	TGTGCCACCAGCAGAGCAGGCGACCCGGGGTATGGCTACACCTTC	CATSRAGDPGYGYTF
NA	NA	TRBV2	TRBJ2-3	TGTGCCAGCAGTGCGGACACGTTAGGGGATACGCAGTATTTT	CASSADTLGDTQYF
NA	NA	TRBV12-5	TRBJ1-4	TGTGCTAGTGGTTTGGGACAGGTTACAACTAATGAAAAACTGTTTTTT	CASGLGQVTTNEKLFF
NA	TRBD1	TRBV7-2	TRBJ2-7	TGTGCCAGCAGCTTAGGGGACAGGGGCGGCGAGCAGTACTTC	CASSLGDRGGEQYF
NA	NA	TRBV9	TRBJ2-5	TGTGCCAGCAGCGACTCGGCAGGGCAACAAGAGACCCAGTACTTC	CASSDSAGQQETQYF
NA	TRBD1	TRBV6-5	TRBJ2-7	TGTGCCAGCGGGGGGGTGGGGACAGGGGAGGCCGAGCAGTACTTC	CASGGVGTGEAEQYF
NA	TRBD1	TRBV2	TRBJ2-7	TGTGCCAGCAGTGAACAGGGGGTACTTTACGAGCAGTACTTC	CASSEQGVLYEQYF
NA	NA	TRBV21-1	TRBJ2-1	TGTGCCAGCCCTAAAGGGGGTGAGCAGTTCTTC	CASPKGGEQFF
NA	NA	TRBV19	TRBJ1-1	TGTGCCAGTAGTATAGATTGGGGGGGGAGGACTGAAGCTTTCTTT	CASSIDWGGRTEAFF
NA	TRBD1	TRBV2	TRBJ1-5	TGTGCCAGCAGGGGAGACAGGGGCTATCAGCCCCAGCATTTT	CASRGDRGYQPQHF
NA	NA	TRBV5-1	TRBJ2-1	TGCGCCAGCAGCTTCCCAGGGGCGCGCGCCTACAATGAGCAGTTCTTC	CASSFPGARAYNEQFF
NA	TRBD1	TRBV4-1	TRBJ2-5	TGCGCCAGCAGCCCCCCCCCGACAGGGGGGTTTCAAGAGACCCAGTACTTC	CASSPPPTGGFQETQYF
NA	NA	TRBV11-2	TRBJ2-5	TGTGCCAGCAGCTTAGTCGTCGAGACCCAGTACTTC	CASSLVVETQYF
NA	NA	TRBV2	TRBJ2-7	TGTGCCAGCAGTCGGGACTCGCCCTACGAGCAGTACTTC	CASSRDSPYEQYF
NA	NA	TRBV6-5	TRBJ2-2	TGTGCCAGCAGTGACTCATACGGGGTCACCGGGGAGCTGTTTTTT	CASSDSYGVTGELFF
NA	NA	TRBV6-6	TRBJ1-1	TGTGCCAGCAGTTACTCCATGACAATCATGAACACTGAAGCTTTCTTT	CASSYSMTIMNTEAFF
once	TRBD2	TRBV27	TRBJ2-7	TGTGCCAGCCAAGCGGGAGGAGGAGAGCAGTACTTC	CASQAGGGEQYF
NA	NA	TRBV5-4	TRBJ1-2	TGTGCCAGCAGTCTGGACAGCTTAGCTAACTATGGCTACACCTTC	CASSLDSLANYGYTF
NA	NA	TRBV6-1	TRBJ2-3	TGTGCCAGCGGGAAACTAGCTAGCACAGATACGCAGTATTTT	CASGKLASTDTQYF
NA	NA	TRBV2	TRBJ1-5	TGTGCCAGCACCCCGTACAGCAATAGCAATCAGCCCCAGCATTTT	CASTPYSNSNQPQHF
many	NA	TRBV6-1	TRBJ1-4	TGTGCCAGCAGTGCGGGGGGAGGTAATGAAAAACTGTTTTTT	CASSAGGGNEKLFF
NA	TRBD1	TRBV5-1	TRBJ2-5	TGCGCCAGCAGCTTGGAGGGACAGGGGGCTTTTGAGACCCAGTACTTC	CASSLEGQGAFETQYF
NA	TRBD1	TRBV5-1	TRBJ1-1	TGCGCCAGCAGCCCGACTGGACAGGGGGGCACTGAAGCTTTCTTT	CASSPTGQGGTEAFF
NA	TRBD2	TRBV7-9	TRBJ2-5	TGTGCCAGCAGCCACCCTAGCGGGCAAGAGACCCAGTACTTC	CASSHPSGQETQYF
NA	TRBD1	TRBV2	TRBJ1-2	TGTGCCAGCAGGTCCCGGGACAGGGGGAATGGCTACACCTTC	CASRSRDRGNGYTF
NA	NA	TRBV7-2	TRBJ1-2	TGTGCCAGCAGTCCGCCGGGGTTGTATGGCTACACCTTC	CASSPPGLYGYTF
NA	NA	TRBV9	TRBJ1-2	TGTGCCAGCAGCGTCCCCATTGGAGGAGGGCTGGGGGGCTACACCTTC	CASSVPIGGGLGGYTF
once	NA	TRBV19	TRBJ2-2	TGTGCCAGTAGTATAGTGGCACTAGCTCCCGGGGAGCTGTTTTTT	CASSIVALAPGELFF
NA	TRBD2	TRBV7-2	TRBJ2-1	TGTGCCAGCACTGCTGCGGGAGTTTCCTACAATGAGCAGTTCTTC	CASTAAGVSYNEQFF
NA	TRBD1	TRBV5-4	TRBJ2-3	TGTGCCAGCAGCCACCCCGACAGGGCGGCGCAGTATTTT	CASSHPDRAAQYF
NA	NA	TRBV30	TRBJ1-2	TGTGCCTGGAGTAGGGGTGCTAACTATGGCTACACCTTC	CAWSRGANYGYTF
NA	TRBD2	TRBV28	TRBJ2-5	TGTGCCAGCAGTTTATTGGGGGGGGAGACCCAGTACTTC	CASSLLGGETQYF
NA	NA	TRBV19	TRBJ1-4	TGTGCCATCAGAGGTGCAGGGGTTGATGAAAAACTGTTTTTT	CAIRGAGVDEKLFF
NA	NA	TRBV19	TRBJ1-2	TGTGCCAGTAGTAAAGGGGTTCCAACCCAGAGGACGAACTATGGCTACACCTTC	CASSKGVPTQRTNYGYTF
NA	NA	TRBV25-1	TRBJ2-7	TGTGCCAGCAGTGGGAGCTACGAGCAGTACTTC	CASSGSYEQYF
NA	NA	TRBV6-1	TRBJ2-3	TGTGCCAGCAGGCAAGGGGGGGGTCTAGATACGCAGTATTTT	CASRQGGGLDTQYF
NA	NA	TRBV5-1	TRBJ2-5	TGCGCCAGCAGCTTAGAGGCAGCTTCTGTCCAAGAGACCCAGTACTTC	CASSLEAASVQETQYF
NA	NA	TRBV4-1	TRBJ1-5	TGCGCCAGCAGCCAAGATGTCAGGGGAAGCCAGCCCCAGCATTTT	CASSQDVRGSQPQHF
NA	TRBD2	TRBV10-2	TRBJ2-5	TGCGCCAGCAGTGTGGCTAGCGGACAAGAGACCCAGTACTTC	CASSVASGQETQYF
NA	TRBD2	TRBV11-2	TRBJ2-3	TGTGCCAGCAGCGTTCTAGCGGGAGGAGGGGCAGATACGCAGTATTTT	CASSVLAGGGADTQYF
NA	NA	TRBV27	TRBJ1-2	TGTGCCAGCAGTTTAGGAGGGTGGGATGGCTACACCTTC	CASSLGGWDGYTF
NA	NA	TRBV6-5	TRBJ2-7	TGTGCCAGCAGTCCCCGCTCCTACGAGCAGTACTTC	CASSPRSYEQYF
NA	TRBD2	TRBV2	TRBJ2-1	TGTGCCAGCAGTGAGGGACTAGCGGGGGGGTTGTTCTTC	CASSEGLAGGLFF
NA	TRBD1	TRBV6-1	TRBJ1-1	TGTGCCAGCTCTGGACAGGGGATAGGTCCGGATGAAGCTTTCTTT	CASSGQGIGPDEAFF
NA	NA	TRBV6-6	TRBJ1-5	TGTGCCAGCAGTCATCCGGATCAGCCCCAGCATTTT	CASSHPDQPQHF